This T cell receptor (beta chain) is drawn from a study of CD8 T cells in Susac syndrome. CDR1 and CDR2 from the germline V gene are MNHEY and SMNVEV (reference sequence). J gave up 1 base and V 6 bases, and 3 bases lay outside the gene matches. The CDR3 length is 14 residues. Reverse transcription of about 0.45 to 1 ug RNA was carried out with random hexamers. TCRdb reprocessed the immunoSEQ multiplex PCR reads via MiXCR and lists one record per CDR3 protein. The repertoire has 100,000 to 150,000 distinct CDR3 sequences, about 95% of them found once; the top ten carry roughly 0.11%. This chain connects TRBV27 to TRBJ2-1, with 7 bases identical to TRBD1. Sequenced input: CD4+ T cells from PBMCs. This receptor was identified in a human donor in good health. CDR3 loop: CASSGTESYNEQFF. The CDR3 DNA sequence: TGTGCCAGCAGCGGGACAGAGTCCTACAATGAGCAGTTCTTC.